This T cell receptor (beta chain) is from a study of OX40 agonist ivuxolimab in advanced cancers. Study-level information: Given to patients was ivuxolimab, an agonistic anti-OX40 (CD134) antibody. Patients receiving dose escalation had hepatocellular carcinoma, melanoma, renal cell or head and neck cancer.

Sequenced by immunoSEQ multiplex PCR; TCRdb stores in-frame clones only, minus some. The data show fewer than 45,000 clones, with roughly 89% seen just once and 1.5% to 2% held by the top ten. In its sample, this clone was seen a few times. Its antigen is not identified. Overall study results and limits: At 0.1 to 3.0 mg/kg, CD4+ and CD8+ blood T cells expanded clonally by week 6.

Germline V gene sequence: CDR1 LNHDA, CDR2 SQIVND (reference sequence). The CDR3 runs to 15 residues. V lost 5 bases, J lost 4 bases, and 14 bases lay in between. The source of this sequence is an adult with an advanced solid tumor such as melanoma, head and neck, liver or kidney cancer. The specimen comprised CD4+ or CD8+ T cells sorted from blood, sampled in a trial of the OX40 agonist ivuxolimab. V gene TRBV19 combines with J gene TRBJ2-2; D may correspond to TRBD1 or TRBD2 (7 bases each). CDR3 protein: CASSFQGGITGELFF. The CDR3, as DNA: TGTGCCAGTAGTTTTCAGGGGGGGATCACCGGGGAGCTGTTTTTT.